This TCR beta chain comes out of a study of blood T cell repertoires in COVID-19. Study details: Both acute and convalescent COVID-19 samples were obtained from the United States, Italy and Spain. Nucleic acid was either cDNA or gDNA, and it came from T cells, B-cell-depleted T cells, or PBMCs.

The CDR3 has 16 residues. V dropped 8 bases and J dropped 1; count of bases not matched to a gene: 5. Germline assignment: CDR1 SQVTM and CDR2 ANQGSEA. In the source study's methods: Amplification of reference gene primers provided the estimated nucleated cell counts. Assay used: immunoSEQ multiplex PCR; TCRdb lists only in-frame clones, some missing. Clone size and V and J calls were adopted from that table, with D and trimming inferred from the DNA. This table has tens of thousands of clones, 88% appearing once. This clonotype was obtained from a human donor in a cohort sampled during active COVID-19. The specimen sequenced was peripheral blood. The genes are TRBV29-1 and TRBJ2-1; TRBD2 matches at 16 bases. Here the CDR3 DNA reads TGCAGCTTCTCGGGACTAGCGGGAGGGTCCTACAATGAGCAGTTCTTC. It is translated as CSFSGLAGGSYNEQFF.